This TCR beta chain was retrieved from a study of T cells in Graves' hyperthyroidism and ophthalmopathy. Study-level points and caveats: The majority of expanded thyroid clonotypes above 0.001 also appeared in blood.

This clonotype was counted many times. What it binds is not known. What was amplified from RNA transcripts were TCR beta CDR3 regions. HTBI primers were the set used in a first-round RT-PCR of the TCR CDR3. TCRdb re-analysed the multiplex PCR reads in MiXCR, keeping a single row per CDR3 protein. Of about 500,000 distinct CDR3 sequences listed, under 20% were seen once; the top ten hold about 16%. Uncontrolled infection, other autoimmune disease, pregnancy or lactation barred patients from enrollment. The source of the PBMCs was 10 ml of fresh peripheral blood. The germline gives CDR1 KGHSH, CDR2 LQKENI. The CDR3 contains 14 residues. Germline trimming cut 0 bases from V and 5 bases from J; bases unmatched to any gene: 2.

The V and J genes are TRBV18 and TRBJ2-5, with TRBD2 matching over 8 bases. This clonotype was sampled from a woman aged 18-30 years with Graves' ophthalmopathy. Sequencing was performed on blood. The DNA for the CDR3 is TGTGCCAGCTCACCACCGTCTAGCGGGGAGACCCAGTACTTC. It translates to CASSPPSSGETQYF.